This T cell receptor (beta chain) was identified in a study of T cells in Graves' hyperthyroidism and ophthalmopathy. Amplification of TCR beta CDR3 regions was performed using RNA transcripts as template. An initial round of RT-PCR targeting the TCR CDR3 relied on the HTBI primer set. TCRdb re-called the multiplex PCR reads through MiXCR, storing one row per CDR3 protein. This table has about 380,000 distinct CDR3 sequences, around a sixth appearing once. The CDR3 runs 15 residues. Germline CDR1 reads SGHRS; CDR2 reads YFSETQ. V dropped 2 bases and J dropped 8 bases, with 16 bases sitting between them.

This receptor was identified in a man younger than 35 with Graves' ophthalmopathy. The rearrangement joins TRBV5-1 to TRBJ1-4; D unresolved. Sequencing was carried out using blood. The CDR3 nucleotides read TGCGCCAGCAGCTTCAACTGGGCGGACGACGAAAAACTGTTTTTT. Its translation: CASSFNWADDEKLFF. The variable domain in full, with the rest retrieved from reference TRBV5-1 and TRBJ1-4, is KAGVTQTPRYLIKTRGQQVTLSCSPISGHRSVSWYQQTPGQGLQFLFEYFSETQRNKGNFPGRFSGRQFSNSRSEMNVSTLELGDSALYLCASSFNWADDEKLFFGSGTQLSVL.